The present TCR beta chain was sequenced within a study of blood T cells in healthy people across ages (dated by TCRdb to about 2015). About the investigation overall: In model experiments, template switching captured roughly one uniquely barcoded TCR beta cDNA molecule for every two T cells. The donors were split into four age groups: young (average around 15 years), middle-aged (roughly 42), aged (62) and long-lived (approximately 80). For two donors (one aged 18 to 29 and one aged 80 or older), the study analyzed two additional independent replicas of 1 million unique cDNA reads from the same blood draw. Using deep sequencing normalized with unique cDNA molecular identifiers, the study measured how TCR beta repertoire diversity changes with age. To avoid experimental bias, donors of different ages were randomly spread across the sequencing lanes. Results and caveats for the whole study, not just this receptor: Estimates of total diversity based on one million sequenced T cells were considered lower bounds and underestimates. Compared with the aged group, more naive CD4+ T cells, fewer expanded clones and increased TCR diversity were shown by the long-lived group, suggesting age selection. As age increased, observed TCR beta diversity per million T cells dropped in a roughly linear way, and a significant reduction was already evident by age about 36. Since profiling was done on bulk unsorted PBMCs, naive and antigen-experienced compartments could not be conclusively compared. The CMV infection status of donors was not known, potentially confounding age-related changes in expanded clonotypes. The percentage of naive T cells measured by flow cytometry correlated strongly with observed TCR beta diversity.

The CDR3 runs 14 amino acids, cysteine and phenylalanine included. Only the CDR3 DNA is retained, 42 bases long and in frame from the first base. V drops 10 bases and J drops 8 bases, leaving 21 bases in between. The CDR1 and CDR2 encoded by the germline V gene are SGHTA and FQGNSA. Libraries were prepared through 5' RACE. TCRdb lists the instrument as Illumina HiSeq 2500. A second roughly 7 to 11 cycle PCR used a sample-barcoded 5' primer and a J-beta primer mix. A unique molecular identifier was introduced onto each TCR beta cDNA molecule by a template-switch 5' adaptor carrying 12 random nucleotides. At least 2.5 million CDR3-containing paired-end reads were obtained from each sample. First-strand cDNA synthesis was performed from all RNA using the Mint cDNA synthesis kit, with priming by a TRBC-specific oligonucleotide. After uracil-DNA glycosylase treatment, a first 18-cycle PCR used universal primers M1SS and BC2_uni_R on all cDNA. The published analysis was carried out like this. Each sample was normalized by randomly selecting 1 million high-quality reads, each carrying a distinct molecular identifier. Reads sharing molecular identifiers were discarded rather than binned into consensus sequences. MiTCR, run with a Q25 quality threshold and the strictest error-elimination algorithm, handled CDR3 identification, clonotype clustering and error correction. Lower-bound total TCR beta diversity was estimated with a nonparametric unseen species model using Euler transformation. Through fastp at Q25 and MiXCR, TCRdb rebuilt clones from the public reads, retaining in-frame beta chains. Identical CDR3 proteins give one entry, which carries the most common genes and DNA. These V and J calls rely on TCRdb rather than the paper's analysis. Across this sample there are roughly 680,000 distinct CDR3 sequences, with 40% to 65% seen only once. Jointly, the top ten make up 13% of the sample.

This clonotype came up many times. The specificity of this receptor is unknown. The input lacks base qualities; no much larger clone sits a single base away. Donors were 30 to 45 systemically healthy Caucasian individuals from Russia aged roughly 6 to 90 years. About 9.8 milliliters of peripheral blood were drawn from each donor into EDTA-treated Vacutainer tubes. PBMCs were isolated by Ficoll-Paque density-gradient centrifugation, with at least 6 million obtained per sample. Total RNA was extracted from PBMCs with Trizol reagent, with at least 6 micrograms obtained per sample. The percentages of naive CD45RAhigh/CD27high T cells were determined by flow cytometry on a PBMC aliquot from every donor.

The sequence is built from TRBV7-2 and TRBJ2-1; the D gene cannot be named for sure. Sequenced sample: blood. The receptor's source is a woman older than 75 in good health. The CDR3 protein is CANRKLDSGDEQFF. In nucleotide form, the sequence is TGTGCCAACCGGAAGCTAGATTCGGGCGATGAGCAGTTCTTC.